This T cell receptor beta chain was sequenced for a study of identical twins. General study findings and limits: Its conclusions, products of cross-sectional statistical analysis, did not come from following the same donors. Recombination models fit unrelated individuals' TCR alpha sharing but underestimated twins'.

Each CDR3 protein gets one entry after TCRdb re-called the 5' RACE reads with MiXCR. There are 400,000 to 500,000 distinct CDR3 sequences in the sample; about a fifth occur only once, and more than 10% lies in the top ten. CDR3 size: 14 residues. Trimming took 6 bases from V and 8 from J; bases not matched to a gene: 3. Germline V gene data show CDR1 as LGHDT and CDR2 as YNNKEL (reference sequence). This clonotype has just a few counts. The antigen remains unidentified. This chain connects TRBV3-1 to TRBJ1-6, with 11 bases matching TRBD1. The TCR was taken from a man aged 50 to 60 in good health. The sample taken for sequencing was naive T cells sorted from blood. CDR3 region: CASSGGQGDSPLHF. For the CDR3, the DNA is TGTGCCAGCAGTGGGGGACAGGGGGATTCACCCCTCCACTTT.